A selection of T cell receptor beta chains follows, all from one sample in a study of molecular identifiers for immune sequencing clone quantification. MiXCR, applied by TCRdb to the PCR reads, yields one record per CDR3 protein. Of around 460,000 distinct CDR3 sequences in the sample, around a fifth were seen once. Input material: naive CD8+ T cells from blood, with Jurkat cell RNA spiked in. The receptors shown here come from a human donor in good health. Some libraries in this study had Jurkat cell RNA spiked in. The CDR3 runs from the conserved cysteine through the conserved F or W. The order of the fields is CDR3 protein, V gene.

CDR3 protein: CASSFHRPGTGANVLTF; V gene: TRBV12-3/TRBV12-4
CDR3 protein: CASSLGRSSTEAFF; V gene: TRBV6-2/TRBV6-3
CDR3 protein: CASSVGLTYNEQFF; V gene: TRBV9
CDR3 protein: CASSYLVRAEGLFF; V gene: TRBV7-8
CDR3 protein: CASSQSLAENTGELFF; V gene: TRBV4-3
CDR3 protein: CATAGAVSTEAFF; V gene: TRBV28
CDR3 protein: CAWSLRWASGASYEQYF; V gene: TRBV30
CDR3 protein: CASGPLPALGDTNEQFF; V gene: TRBV23-1
CDR3 protein: CAATGGGEPYEQYF; V gene: TRBV28
CDR3 protein: CASSPGTGVSAANEKLLF; V gene: TRBV12-3/TRBV12-4
CDR3 protein: CSAPKTSQGFYEQYF; V gene: TRBV20-1